These 6 T cell receptor beta chains were all obtained from the same sample, sequenced in a study of blood T cell repertoires in COVID-19 (TCRdb year 2020). Library prep was done by the immunoSEQ multiplex PCR assay. This is the immuneACCESS table as TCRdb keeps it, with only in-frame sequences that have V and J called. A part of the clones is gone; compared with another copy, unresolved V genes explain less than half, and the rest is unexplained. Across this sample there are under 250,000 clones, with about 86% seen only once. The ten largest account for about 4.5% of the sample. Sample: peripheral blood. These receptor sequences come from a man aged 45 to 65 with active or convalescent COVID-19.

The CDR3 loop is CASSYSGRGLAGELFF. The CDR3 nucleotides are TGTGCCAGCAGTTACTCGGGCAGGGGGCTGGCCGGGGAGCTGTTTTTT. V usage is TRBV6-6 and J usage is TRBJ2-2; 8 bases are shared with TRBD1. CDR1 is MNHNY and CDR2 is SVGAGI in the germline V gene (reference sequence). V trimming: 0 bases; J trimming: 6 bases; junction bases outside the gene matches: 6. The CDR3 has 16 amino acids.

The chain recombines TRBV6-5 with TRBJ1-1, with TRBD1 as a possible D gene (6 bases). Trimming removed 6 bases at V and 6 bases at J, with 8 bases between. The CDR3 runs 11 residues. Germline V lookup: CDR1 MNHEY, CDR2 SVGAGI. CDR3 bases: TGTGCCAGCAGGCGACAGGCTGAAGCTTTCTTT. Amino acids: CASRRQAEAFF.

Points on this clone: The same CDR3 is also encoded by other DNA sequences in this sample. This chain uses TRBV28 with TRBJ1-1; D not certain. The CDR3 consists of 11 residues. CDR1 is MDHEN, CDR2 SYDVKM, per germline. V was cut by 4 bases and J by 5 bases, with 5 bases left in between. The CDR3 coding sequence is TGTGCCAGCAGTTCGGGGACTGAAGCTTTCTTT. Its protein is CASSSGTEAFF.

The chain is built from TRBV2 and TRBJ2-7, with 9 bases aligning to TRBD1. V lost 1 base, J lost 4 bases, and 2 bases stayed unmatched. CDR3 size: 14 residues. The germline V gene has CDR1 SNHLY and CDR2 FYNNEI. CDR3 DNA: TGTGCCAGCAGTGAAGACAGGGGGCTATACGAGCAGTACTTC. This sequence encodes CASSEDRGLYEQYF.

The rearrangement uses TRBV5-1 and TRBJ1-2; D remains ambiguous. Germline V gene sequence: CDR1 SGHRS, CDR2 YFSETQ. Trimming shortened V by 4 bases and J by 0 bases, and 7 bases separated the two germline ends. The CDR3 totals 13 residues. CDR3 nucleotides: TGCGCCAGCAGCGACACGACTAACTATGGCTACACCTTC. It is translated as CASSDTTNYGYTF. Using reference TRBV5-1 and TRBJ1-2 for the parts outside the CDR3, the full variable domain is KAGVTQTPRYLIKTRGQQVTLSCSPISGHRSVSWYQQTPGQGLQFLFEYFSETQRNKGNFPGRFSGRQFSNSRSEMNVSTLELGDSALYLCASSDTTNYGYTFGSGTRLTVV.

This clone was detected only a few times. V gene TRBV5-1 combines with J gene TRBJ1-1; 7 nucleotides align to TRBD1. The CDR3 is 14 amino acids. V trimming: 0 bases; J trimming: 5 bases; junction bases outside the gene matches: 4. Germline V lookup: CDR1 SGHRS, CDR2 YFSETQ. DNA of the CDR3: TGCGCCAGCAGCTTGGACTCAGGGGGTACTGAAGCTTTCTTT. Translating gives CASSLDSGGTEAFF.